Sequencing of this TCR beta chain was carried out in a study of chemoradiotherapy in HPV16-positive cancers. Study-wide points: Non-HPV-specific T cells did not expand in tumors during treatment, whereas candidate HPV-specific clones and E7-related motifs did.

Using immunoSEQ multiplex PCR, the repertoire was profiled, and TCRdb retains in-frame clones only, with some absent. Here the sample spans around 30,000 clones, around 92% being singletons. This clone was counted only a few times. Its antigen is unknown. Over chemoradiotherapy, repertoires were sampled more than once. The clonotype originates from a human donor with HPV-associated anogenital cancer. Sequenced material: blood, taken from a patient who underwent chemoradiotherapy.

The CDR3 reads CASSFWGGREKLFF. The CDR3 bases are TGTGCCAGCAGCTTTTGGGGGGGGCGTGAAAAACTGTTTTTT. This chain connects TRBV11-2 to TRBJ1-4, with D possibly TRBD1 on 6 matching bases. There are 14 residues in the CDR3. The germline gives CDR1 SGHAT, CDR2 FQNNGV. The V gene lost 3 bases and the J gene lost 7 bases, with 12 bases spanning the gap.